This record concerns one T cell receptor beta chain sequence. Its antigen is not identified. The CDR3 is 15 residues long. The germline gives CDR1 SGHTA, CDR2 FQGTGA. V lost 2 bases and J 2 bases, leaving 12 bases between the germline ends. This sample is drawn from a study of T cell responses to AZD1222 COVID-19 vaccine. Whole-study findings and limits: In the spike-specific TCR repertoire, nearly half reportedly target unmutated variant regions.

The repertoire was sequenced with immunoSEQ multiplex PCR; TCRdb's copy has only in-frame clones and lacks some. The sample has tens of thousands of clones, 85% to 90% seen once. The chain uses TRBV7-3 and TRBJ1-1, with no clear D. The sequences come from peripheral blood, collected on day 0 of AZD1222 vaccination. The source is an adult in good health. CDR3 nucleotide sequence: TGTGCCAGCAGCTTATGGGCGGATCGAAACACTGAAGCTTTCTTT. Its protein product is CASSLWADRNTEAFF.